Listed below are T cell receptor beta chains from one sample, sequenced in a study of shared clonotypes between healthy human individuals. Some clones are missing from TCRdb's copy, which holds only in-frame ones; the method was immunoSEQ multiplex PCR. The sample consists of approximately 500,000 clones, roughly 79% of them appearing once. Sequencing was carried out using PBMCs. Receptor source: a woman aged 40 to 50 in good health. Some clones in this sample may be carry-over from other donors' samples. Each CDR3 is given with its conserved first and last residue. The order of the fields is D gene, V gene, J gene, clone size, CDR3 DNA, CDR3 protein. D genes are given only for firm matches. Clone size appears in some rows only: once, few, many, or a class for an expanded clone.

>NA|TRBV2|TRBJ1-4|NA
TGTGCCAGCAGTGGGAGACAGGCCCAGGAAAAACTGTTTTTT
CASSGRQAQEKLFF
>TRBD2|TRBV4-3|TRBJ2-1|NA
TGCGCCAGCAGCCTCGGGACTAGCGGCCACAATGAGCAGTTCTTC
CASSLGTSGHNEQFF
>TRBD2|TRBV27|TRBJ2-1|once
TGTGCCAGCAGTCCTAGCGGGAGACACCACAATGAGCAGTTCTTC
CASSPSGRHHNEQFF
>NA|TRBV19|TRBJ1-5|NA
TGTGCCAGTAGTGCCGACAGGTGGGATAGCAATCAGCCCCAGCATTTT
CASSADRWDSNQPQHF
>TRBD2|TRBV11-2|TRBJ2-7|NA
TGTGCCAGCAGCTTAGTAGTAGGTAGCGGGGTCTCCTACGAGCAGTACTTC
CASSLVVGSGVSYEQYF
>NA|TRBV7-3|TRBJ2-7|NA
TGTGCCAGCAGCTCCCAGGTAGGAGACGAGCAGTACTTC
CASSSQVGDEQYF
>NA|TRBV7-2|TRBJ1-5|NA
TGTGCCAGCAGCTTAGGATATGCGCCCCAGCATTTT
CASSLGYAPQHF
>TRBD2|TRBV25-1|TRBJ2-1|NA
TGTGCCAGTTGGGGGACTAGCGGGAGAGGGGTGAACAATGAGCAGTTCTTC
CASWGTSGRGVNNEQFF
>NA|TRBV28|TRBJ1-2|NA
TGTGCCAGCACCCGGGAGGGTTTTTACTATGGCTACACCTTC
CASTREGFYYGYTF
>TRBD1|TRBV5-4|TRBJ1-2|NA
TGTGCCAGCAGCCCTCGGGACAGCGAGACCTATGGCTACACCTTC
CASSPRDSETYGYTF
>NA|TRBV5-3|TRBJ2-7|NA
TGTGCCAGAAGCTTGGCGGGCGCTTCCTACGAGCAGTACTTC
CARSLAGASYEQYF
>NA|TRBV18|TRBJ1-6|NA
TGTGCCAGCTCACCAGCGGCCAGTACACAAAATTCACCCCTCCACTTT
CASSPAASTQNSPLHF
>NA|TRBV19|TRBJ2-7|NA
TGTGCCAGTAGTATTAGCCAGGGGATTTCCGCGGGGCAGTACTTC
CASSISQGISAGQYF
>TRBD1|TRBV6-5|TRBJ2-1|NA
TGTGCCAGCACCACGGACAGGGACTCCTACAATGAGCAGTTCTTC
CASTTDRDSYNEQFF
>NA|TRBV5-1|TRBJ2-5|NA
TGCGCCAGCAGCTCGACAGGTGTACAAGAGACCCAGTACTTC
CASSSTGVQETQYF
>TRBD2|TRBV5-1|TRBJ2-1|few
TGCGCCAGCAGCTTGGCCCAGGTGGGAGGGTTCAATGAGCAGTTCTTC
CASSLAQVGGFNEQFF
>NA|TRBV4-2|TRBJ2-1|NA
TGTGCCAGCAGCCAGCCCTCTCGGGACGCCGGTGAGCAGTTCTTC
CASSQPSRDAGEQFF
>NA|TRBV5-6|TRBJ1-4|NA
TGTGCCAGCAGCTTGAGGCAGGGGGAAAAACTGTTTTTT
CASSLRQGEKLFF
>TRBD1|TRBV18|TRBJ2-1|NA
TGTGCCAGCTCATTTGGACAGGACTACAATGAGCAGTTCTTC
CASSFGQDYNEQFF
>NA|TRBV19|TRBJ1-4|NA
TGTGCCAGTAGTGTCTGGACTGAAAAACTGTTTTTT
CASSVWTEKLFF
>NA|TRBV12-2|TRBJ2-3|NA
TGTGCAAGTCGCCCGAGGACACTACCTAGCACAGATACGCAGTATTTT
CASRPRTLPSTDTQYF
>TRBD2|TRBV29-1|TRBJ2-2|NA
TGCAGCGTTGTCCCTAGCGGGAGTCAGGACGGGGAGCTGTTTTTT
CSVVPSGSQDGELFF
>NA|TRBV7-9|TRBJ1-4|once
TGTGCCAGCGGCTGGGGGATGGATGAAAAACTGTTTTTT
CASGWGMDEKLFF
>NA|TRBV7-2|TRBJ1-2|NA
TGTGCCAGCAGCTTAGGAGGGAACTATGGCTACACCTTC
CASSLGGNYGYTF
>TRBD1|TRBV19|TRBJ2-1|NA
TGTGCCAGTAATAGAGCAGGGGGATACAATGAGCAGTTCTTC
CASNRAGGYNEQFF
>NA|TRBV7-9|TRBJ1-1|few
TGTGCCAGCAGCTTGGGCAGGGTCAGAGAGGGAGCTTTCTTT
CASSLGRVREGAFF
>NA|TRBV2|TRBJ1-5|few
TGTGCCAGCAGCAACGACAGGTTGTACCAGCCCCAGCATTTT
CASSNDRLYQPQHF
>TRBD1|TRBV2|TRBJ2-6|NA
TGTGCCAGTGACAGGGGGATCACCCACATCTCTGGGGCCAACGTCCTGACTTTC
CASDRGITHISGANVLTF
>TRBD1|TRBV6-1|TRBJ1-1|NA
TGTGCCAGCAGTGAAGCGAAGAGGGGGCACACTGAAGCTTTCTTT
CASSEAKRGHTEAFF
>NA|TRBV30|TRBJ2-7|NA
TGTGCCTGGAATCGAGGTGGAGAGCAGTACTTC
CAWNRGGEQYF
>NA|TRBV5-5|TRBJ2-6|once
TGTGCCAGCAGCAAAGGTGGGGCCAACGCCGTCCTAACTGGGGCCAACGTCCTGACTTTC
CASSKGGANAVLTGANVLTF
>NA|TRBV7-2|TRBJ2-3|NA
TGTGCCAGCAGATCCGAGAGGACAGATACGCAGTATTTT
CASRSERTDTQYF
>NA|TRBV19|TRBJ2-6|NA
TGTGCCAGTACAGGGATTGCTGGGGCCAACGTCCTGACTTTC
CASTGIAGANVLTF